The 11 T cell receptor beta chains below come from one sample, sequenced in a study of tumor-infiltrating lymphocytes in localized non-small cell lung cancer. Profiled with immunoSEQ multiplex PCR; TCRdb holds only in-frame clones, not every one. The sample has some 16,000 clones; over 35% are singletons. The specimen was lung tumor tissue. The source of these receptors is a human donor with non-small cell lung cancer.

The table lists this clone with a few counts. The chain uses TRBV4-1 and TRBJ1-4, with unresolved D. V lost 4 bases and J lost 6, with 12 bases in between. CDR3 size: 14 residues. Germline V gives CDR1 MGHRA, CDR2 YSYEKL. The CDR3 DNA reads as TGCGCCAGCAGCCGGAAACTCGAGGATGAAAAACTGTTTTTT. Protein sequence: CASSRKLEDEKLFF.

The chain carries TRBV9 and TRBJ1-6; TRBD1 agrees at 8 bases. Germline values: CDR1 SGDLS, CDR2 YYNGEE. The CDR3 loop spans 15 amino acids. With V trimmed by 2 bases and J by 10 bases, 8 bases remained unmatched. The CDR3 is CASSVAQGVNSPLHF. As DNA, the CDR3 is TGTGCCAGCAGCGTGGCACAGGGGGTCAACTCACCCCTCCACTTT. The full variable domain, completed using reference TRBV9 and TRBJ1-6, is DSGVTQTPKHLITATGQRVTLRCSPRSGDLSVYWYQQSLDQGLQFLIQYYNGEERAKGNILERFSAQQFPDLHSELNLSSLELGDSALYFCASSVAQGVNSPLHFGNGTRLTVT.

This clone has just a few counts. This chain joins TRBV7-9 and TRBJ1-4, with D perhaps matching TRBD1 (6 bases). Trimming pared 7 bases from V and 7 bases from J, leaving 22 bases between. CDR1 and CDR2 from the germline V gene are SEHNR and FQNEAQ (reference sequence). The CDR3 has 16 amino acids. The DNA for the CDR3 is TGTGCCAGCAACCCCCCGGGGGGGCTGGTTAGTGAAAAACTGTTTTTT. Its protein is CASNPPGGLVSEKLFF.

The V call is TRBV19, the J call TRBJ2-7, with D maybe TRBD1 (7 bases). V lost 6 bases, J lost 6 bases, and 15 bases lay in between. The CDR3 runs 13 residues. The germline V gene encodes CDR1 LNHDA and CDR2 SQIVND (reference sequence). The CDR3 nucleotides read TGTGCCAGTAGCGGCGACAGGGACTCCGAGCAGTACTTC. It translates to CASSGDRDSEQYF.

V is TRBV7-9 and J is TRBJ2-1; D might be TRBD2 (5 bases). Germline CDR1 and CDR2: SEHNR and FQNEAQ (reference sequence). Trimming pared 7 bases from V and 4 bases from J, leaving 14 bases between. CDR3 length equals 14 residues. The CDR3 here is CASNEGSGYNEQFF. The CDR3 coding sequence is TGTGCCAGCAATGAGGGCTCGGGTTACAATGAGCAGTTCTTC. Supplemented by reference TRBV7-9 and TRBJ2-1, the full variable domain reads DTGVSQNPRHKITKRGQNVTFRCDPISEHNRLYWYRQTLGQGPEFLTYFQNEAQLEKSRLLSDRFSAERPKGSFSTLEIQRTEQGDSAMYLCASNEGSGYNEQFFGPGTRLTVL.

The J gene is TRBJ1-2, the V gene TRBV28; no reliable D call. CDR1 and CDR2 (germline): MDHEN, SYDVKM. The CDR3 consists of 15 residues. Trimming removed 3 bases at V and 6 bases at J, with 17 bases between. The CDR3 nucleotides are TGTGCCAGCAGTTTCCCAAAAGCGGAGAGCCATGGCTACACCTTC. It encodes CASSFPKAESHGYTF.

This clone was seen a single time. CDR3 nucleotides: TGTGCCAGCAGCTTTTGGAGCACAGATACGCAGTATTTT. Amino acid sequence: CASSFWSTDTQYF. The rearrangement uses TRBV7-8 and TRBJ2-3; no reliable D call. V shed 3 bases and J shed 0 bases, with 4 bases lying between them. Germline CDR1 is SGHVS and CDR2 is FQNEAQ. The CDR3 totals 13 residues.

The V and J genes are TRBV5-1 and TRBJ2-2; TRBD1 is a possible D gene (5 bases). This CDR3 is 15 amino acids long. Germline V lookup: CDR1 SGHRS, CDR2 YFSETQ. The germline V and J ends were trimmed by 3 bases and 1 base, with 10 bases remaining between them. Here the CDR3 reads CASSSLGLNTGELFF. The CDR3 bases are TGCGCCAGCAGCTCCTTGGGGCTGAACACCGGGGAGCTGTTTTTT.

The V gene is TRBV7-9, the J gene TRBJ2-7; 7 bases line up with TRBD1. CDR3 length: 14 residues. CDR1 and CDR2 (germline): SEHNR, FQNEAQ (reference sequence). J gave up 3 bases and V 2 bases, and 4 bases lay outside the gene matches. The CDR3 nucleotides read TGTGCCAGCAGCTTACCGACAGGGAGCTACGAGCAGTACTTC. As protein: CASSLPTGSYEQYF.

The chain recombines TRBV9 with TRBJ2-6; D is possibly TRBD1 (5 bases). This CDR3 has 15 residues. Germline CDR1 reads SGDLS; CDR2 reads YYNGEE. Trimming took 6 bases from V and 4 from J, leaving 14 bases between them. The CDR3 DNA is TGTGCCAGCACCAGGAAGGGGTTGGGGGCCAACGTCCTGACTTTC. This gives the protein CASTRKGLGANVLTF.

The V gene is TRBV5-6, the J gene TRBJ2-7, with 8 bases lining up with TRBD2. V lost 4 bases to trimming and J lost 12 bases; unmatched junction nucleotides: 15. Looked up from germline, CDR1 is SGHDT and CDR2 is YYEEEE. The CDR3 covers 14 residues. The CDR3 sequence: CASSPYGTSIRRYF. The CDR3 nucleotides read TGTGCCAGCAGCCCCTACGGGACTAGTATTCGGCGGTACTTC.